This T cell receptor beta chain was identified in a study of control samples from healthy donors and cancer patients. Libraries were prepared by immunoSEQ multiplex PCR; TCRdb keeps only in-frame clonotypes and omits some of them. Of 150,000 or so clones detected, around 93% appear once; the ten largest clones hold about 4%. V shed 4 bases and J shed 2 bases, with 14 bases lying between them. The CDR3 contains 15 residues. Germline CDR1 and CDR2: KGHSH and LQKENI. Sequencing was performed on blood. This TCR was sampled from a woman in her sixties in good health. J is TRBJ2-5 and V is TRBV18; TRBD2 is a possible D gene (6 bases). In DNA form, the CDR3 reads TGTGCCAGCTCACTGTTCCGCCGGGGGCAAGAGACCCAGTACTTC. It is translated as CASSLFRRGQETQYF.